This TCR beta chain was recovered during a study of tumor-infiltrating lymphocytes in primary liver carcinoma. Across the study: The patients, men and women alike, were aged 30 to 69 years. The study's findings and limits: Between tumor regions, pairs overlapped more than tumor-adjacent and tumor-blood pairs did.

A remark on this clonotype: Its target is unknown. Possible read error: a much larger clone is one base away.

A primer matching the constant region was used to make TCR beta cDNA from 500 to 650 ng of total RNA. Each TCR beta library was derived from three nested multiplex PCR rounds that employed slightly modified ARM-PCR. Use of TRBV1-TRBV30 forward primers with a C-beta reverse primer characterized the first two PCR rounds, which lasted approximately 11 cycles each. One entry per CDR3 protein results from TCRdb running MiXCR on the multiplex PCR reads. The table includes roughly 330,000 distinct CDR3 sequences, 65% detected once. CDR3 length equals 14 residues. Germline DNA was also extracted, and blood RNA derived from unsorted whole blood. Collected before surgery were roughly 3.9 milliliters of peripheral blood.

The receptor was isolated from a middle-aged man with primary liver carcinoma and hepatitis B virus infection. This chain uses TRBV12-3 or TRBV12-4 with TRBJ1-5, with D maybe TRBD1 (6 bases). The sample was peripheral blood. The CDR3 region has the DNA TGTGCCATCAGTACGGGACACAGCAATCAGCCCCAGCATTTT. This gives the protein CAISTGHSNQPQHF.